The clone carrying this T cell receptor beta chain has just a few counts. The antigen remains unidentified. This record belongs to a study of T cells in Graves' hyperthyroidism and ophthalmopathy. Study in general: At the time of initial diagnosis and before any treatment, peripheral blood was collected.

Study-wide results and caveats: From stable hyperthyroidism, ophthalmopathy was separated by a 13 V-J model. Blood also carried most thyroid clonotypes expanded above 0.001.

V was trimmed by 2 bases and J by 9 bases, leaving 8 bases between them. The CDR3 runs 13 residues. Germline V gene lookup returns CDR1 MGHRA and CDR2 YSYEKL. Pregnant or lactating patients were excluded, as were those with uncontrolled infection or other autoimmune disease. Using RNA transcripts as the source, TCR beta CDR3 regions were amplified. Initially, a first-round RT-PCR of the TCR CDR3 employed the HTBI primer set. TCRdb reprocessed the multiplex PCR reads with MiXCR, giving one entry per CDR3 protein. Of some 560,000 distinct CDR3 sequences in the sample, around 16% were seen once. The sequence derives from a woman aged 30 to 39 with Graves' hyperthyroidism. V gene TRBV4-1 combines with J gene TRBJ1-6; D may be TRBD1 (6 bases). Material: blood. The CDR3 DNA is TGCGCCAGCAGCCAAAACAGGGTTTCACCCCTCCACTTT. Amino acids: CASSQNRVSPLHF.